This TCR beta chain appears in the sequencing data of a study of OX40 agonist ivuxolimab in advanced cancers. Study summary: Patient treatment consisted of intravenous ivuxolimab administration every 2 weeks at 0.01 to 10 mg/kg.

Looked up from germline, CDR1 is SNHLY and CDR2 is FYNNEI. The V end was cut by 2 bases, the J end by 0 bases, with 10 bases between. The CDR3 length is 15 residues. Sequencing was performed with immunoSEQ multiplex PCR; in TCRdb, only in-frame clones are kept and a portion is missing. The sample includes approximately 7,000 clones, about 94% of them seen just once. Study observations and caveats: Near-lowest levels of clonal expansion characterized partial responders at 0.1-3.0 mg/kg.

As regards this clone: No antigen is known for it.

This chain joins TRBV2 and TRBJ1-2; D is unclear. The clonotype originates from an adult with an advanced solid tumor such as melanoma, head and neck, liver or kidney cancer. The specimen comprised CD4+ or CD8+ T cells sorted from blood, sampled in a trial of the OX40 agonist ivuxolimab. The chain's CDR3 is CASSEPELANYGYTF. The CDR3 bases are TGTGCCAGCAGTGAACCGGAGCTAGCTAACTATGGCTACACCTTC.